Detailed here is one T cell receptor (beta chain). Its antigen remains undetermined. No base qualities exist here, and no much larger clone lies one base off it. One collaborating source in Seattle enrolled patients while the patients were actively infected and followed the patients over time throughout the course of disease. Collaborating institutions collected whole blood in K2EDTA tubes following their own protocols. For TCRbeta analysis, collaborators shipped samples as frozen whole blood, isolated PBMCs, or DNA extracted from either of those sample types. This sample was taken from a study of blood T cell repertoires in COVID-19 (dated by TCRdb to about 2020). Turning to the overall study: Samples covering the acute and convalescent phases of COVID-19 were provided by collaborators in the United States, Italy and Spain. Samples were obtained from the ongoing ImmuneRACE study (first 160 participants) and from over a thousand subjects provided by 6 global collaborators. Where HLA class I and class II types were available, the types were taken from metadata supplied by the sample provider, not from assay-based typing. The prospective study material was composed of cDNA or gDNA derived from T cells, B-cell-depleted T cells, or PBMCs. Deeply sampled blood TCRbeta repertoires from subjects exposed to, actively infected with, or recovered from COVID-19 were included in the dataset. The sample metadata nearly always contained a de-identified subject ID, COVID-19 status, age in years and sex. A freely available public database, intended as a resource for researchers studying the immune response to SARS-CoV-2, is where the repertoires were released.

TCRbeta CDR3 regions were amplified from genomic DNA using the immunoSEQ Assay, a bias-controlled multiplex PCR. On the authors' methods: Nucleated cell counts per sample were estimated from amplification of reference gene primers within the assay. To quantify the absolute abundance of each unique TCRbeta CDR3 rearrangement, sequence reads were collapsed and filtered. For each sample, productive Simpson clonality was calculated by taking the square root of Simpson's diversity index across productive rearrangements. TCRdb limited this immuneACCESS table to in-frame rearrangements with V and J called. A share of clones is missing; checked studies link under half to unresolved V genes, and the rest is unexplained. V, J and clone size reflect that table, while D and trimming were determined from the DNA. Within this sample are about 500,000 clones, with 85% to 90% of them counted one time only. 0.75% to 0.9% of the sample lies in the top ten.

Study-wide conclusions, independent of this receptor: Clinical and demographic metadata were provided uncurated, with the amount varying by source and participant.

The clonotype was recovered from a man younger than 35 with COVID-19, enrolled during active disease. Specimen: peripheral blood.

The CDR3 in this case is CASSSPNWGVGNEQFF. The DNA sequence is TGTGCCAGCAGTTCCCCGAATTGGGGGGTCGGGAATGAGCAGTTCTTC. In this chain, TRBV2 is recombined with TRBJ2-1; TRBD2 could be the D gene, as 6 bases match. CDR1 and CDR2 were assigned from the germline V gene as SNHLY and FYNNEI. V sheds 5 bases and J sheds 7 bases, leaving 21 bases between their ends. The CDR3 numbers 16 residues from cysteine through phenylalanine. The CDR3 DNA has 48 bases and is translated from base 1.